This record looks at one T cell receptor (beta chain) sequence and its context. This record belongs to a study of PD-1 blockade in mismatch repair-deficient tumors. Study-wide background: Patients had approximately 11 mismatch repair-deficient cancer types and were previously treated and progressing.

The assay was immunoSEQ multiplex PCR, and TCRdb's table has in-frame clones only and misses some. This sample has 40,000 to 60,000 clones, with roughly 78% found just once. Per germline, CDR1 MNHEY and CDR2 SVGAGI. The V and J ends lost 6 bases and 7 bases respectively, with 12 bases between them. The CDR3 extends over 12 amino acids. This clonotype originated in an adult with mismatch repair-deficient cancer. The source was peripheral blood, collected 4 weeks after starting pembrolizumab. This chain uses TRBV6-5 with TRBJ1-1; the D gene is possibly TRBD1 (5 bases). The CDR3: CASSSGTDEAFF. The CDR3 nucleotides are TGTGCCAGCAGCTCCGGGACGGATGAAGCTTTCTTT.